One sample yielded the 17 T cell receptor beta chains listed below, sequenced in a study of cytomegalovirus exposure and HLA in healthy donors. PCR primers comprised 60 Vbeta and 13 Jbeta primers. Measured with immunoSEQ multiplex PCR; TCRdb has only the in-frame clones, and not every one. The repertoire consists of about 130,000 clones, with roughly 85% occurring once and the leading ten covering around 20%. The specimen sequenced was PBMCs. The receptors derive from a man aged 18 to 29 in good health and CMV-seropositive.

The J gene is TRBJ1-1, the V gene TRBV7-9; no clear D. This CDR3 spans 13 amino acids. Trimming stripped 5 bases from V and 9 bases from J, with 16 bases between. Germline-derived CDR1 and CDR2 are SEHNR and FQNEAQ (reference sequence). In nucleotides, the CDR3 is TGTGCCAGCAGCCCAATACCTTCAAACAAAGCTTTCTTT. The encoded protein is CASSPIPSNKAFF.

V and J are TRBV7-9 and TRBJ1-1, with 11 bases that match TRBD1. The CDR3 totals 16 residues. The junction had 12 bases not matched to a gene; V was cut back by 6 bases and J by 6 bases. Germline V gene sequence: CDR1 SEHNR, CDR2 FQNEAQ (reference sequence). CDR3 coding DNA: TGTGCCAGCAGGGGATCGGGACAGGGGGGTTTGGCTGAAGCTTTCTTT. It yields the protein CASRGSGQGGLAEAFF.

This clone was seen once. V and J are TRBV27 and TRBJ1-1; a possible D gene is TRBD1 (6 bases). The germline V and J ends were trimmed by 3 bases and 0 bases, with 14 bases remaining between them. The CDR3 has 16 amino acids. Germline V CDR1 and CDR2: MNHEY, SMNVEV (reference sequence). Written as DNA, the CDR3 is TGTGCCAGCAGTTTTTCCCCGGACAGTTTGAACACTGAAGCTTTCTTT. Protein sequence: CASSFSPDSLNTEAFF.

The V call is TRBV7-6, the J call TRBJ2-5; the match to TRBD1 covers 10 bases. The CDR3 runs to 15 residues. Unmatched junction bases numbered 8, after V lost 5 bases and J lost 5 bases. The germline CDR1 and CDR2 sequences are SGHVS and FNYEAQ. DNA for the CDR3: TGTGCCAGCAGCCCCCGGGACAGGGGAGATGAGACCCAGTACTTC. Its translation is CASSPRDRGDETQYF.

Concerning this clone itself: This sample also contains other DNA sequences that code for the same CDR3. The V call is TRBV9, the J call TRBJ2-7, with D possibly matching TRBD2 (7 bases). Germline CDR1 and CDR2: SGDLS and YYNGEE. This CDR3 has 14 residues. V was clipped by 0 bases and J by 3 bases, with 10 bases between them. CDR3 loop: CASSVGGGGYEQYF. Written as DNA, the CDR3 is TGTGCCAGCAGCGTAGGGGGAGGGGGCTACGAGCAGTACTTC.

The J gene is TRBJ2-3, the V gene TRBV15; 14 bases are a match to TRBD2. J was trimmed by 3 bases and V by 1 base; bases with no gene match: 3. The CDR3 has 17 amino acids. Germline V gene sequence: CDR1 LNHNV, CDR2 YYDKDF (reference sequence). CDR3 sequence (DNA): TGTGCCACCAGCAGAGGACTAGCGGGGGGGCAGACAGATACGCAGTATTTT. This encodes CATSRGLAGGQTDTQYF. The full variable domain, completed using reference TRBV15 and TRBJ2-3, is DAMVIQNPRYQVTQFGKPVTLSCSQTLNHNVMYWYQQKSSQAPKLLFHYYDKDFNNEADTPDNFQSRRPNTSFCFLDIRSPGLGDTAMYLCATSRGLAGGQTDTQYFGPGTRLTVL.

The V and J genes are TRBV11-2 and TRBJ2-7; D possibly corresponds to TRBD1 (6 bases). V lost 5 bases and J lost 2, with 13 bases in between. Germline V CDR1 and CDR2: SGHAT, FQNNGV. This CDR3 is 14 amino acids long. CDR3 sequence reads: CASSPWDTPYEQYF. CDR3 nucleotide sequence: TGTGCCAGCAGCCCCTGGGACACCCCCTACGAGCAGTACTTC.

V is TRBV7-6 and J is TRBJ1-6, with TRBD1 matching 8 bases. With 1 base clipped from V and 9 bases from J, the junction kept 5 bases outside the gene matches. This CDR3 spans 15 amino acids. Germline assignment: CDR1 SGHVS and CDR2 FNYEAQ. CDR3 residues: CASSLDRGNGSPLHF. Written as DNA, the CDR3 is TGTGCCAGCAGCTTAGACAGGGGGAACGGTTCACCCCTCCACTTT.

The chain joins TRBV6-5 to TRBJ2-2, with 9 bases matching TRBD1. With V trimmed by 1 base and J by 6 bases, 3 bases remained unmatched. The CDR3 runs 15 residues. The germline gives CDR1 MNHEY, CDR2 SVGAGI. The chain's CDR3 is CASSYYGQGPGELFF. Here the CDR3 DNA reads TGTGCCAGCAGTTACTACGGACAGGGGCCCGGGGAGCTGTTTTTT.

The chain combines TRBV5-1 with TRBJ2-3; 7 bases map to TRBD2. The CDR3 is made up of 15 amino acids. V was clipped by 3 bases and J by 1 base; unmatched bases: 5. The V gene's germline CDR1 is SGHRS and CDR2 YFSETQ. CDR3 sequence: CASSWSGAGTDTQYF. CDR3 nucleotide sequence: TGCGCCAGCAGCTGGAGCGGGGCCGGCACAGATACGCAGTATTTT.

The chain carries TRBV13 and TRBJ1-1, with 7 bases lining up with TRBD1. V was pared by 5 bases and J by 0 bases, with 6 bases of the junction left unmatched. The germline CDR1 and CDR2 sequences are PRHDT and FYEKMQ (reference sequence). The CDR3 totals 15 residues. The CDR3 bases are TGTGCCAGCAGCGCACGGACAGGCATGAACACTGAAGCTTTCTTT. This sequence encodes CASSARTGMNTEAFF.

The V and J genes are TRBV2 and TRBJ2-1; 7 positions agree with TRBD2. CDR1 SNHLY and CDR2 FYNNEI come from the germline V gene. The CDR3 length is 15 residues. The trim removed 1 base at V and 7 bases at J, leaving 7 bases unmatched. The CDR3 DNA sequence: TGTGCCAGCAGTGAAGGCGGGGGTCGAAGTAATGAGCAGTTCTTC. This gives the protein CASSEGGGRSNEQFF.

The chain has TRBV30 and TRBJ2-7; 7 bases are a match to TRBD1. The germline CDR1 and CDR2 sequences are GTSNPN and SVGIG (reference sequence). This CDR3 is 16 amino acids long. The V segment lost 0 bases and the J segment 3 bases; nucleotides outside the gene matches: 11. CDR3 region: CAWSVLGRGQGYEQYF. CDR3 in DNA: TGTGCCTGGAGTGTACTTGGAAGGGGGCAAGGCTACGAGCAGTACTTC.

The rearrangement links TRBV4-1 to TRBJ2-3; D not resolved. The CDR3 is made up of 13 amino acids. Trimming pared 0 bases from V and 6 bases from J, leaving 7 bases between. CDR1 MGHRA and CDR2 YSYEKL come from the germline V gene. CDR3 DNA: TGCGCCAGCAGCCAAGAGGCCCTTGATACGCAGTATTTT. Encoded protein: CASSQEALDTQYF.

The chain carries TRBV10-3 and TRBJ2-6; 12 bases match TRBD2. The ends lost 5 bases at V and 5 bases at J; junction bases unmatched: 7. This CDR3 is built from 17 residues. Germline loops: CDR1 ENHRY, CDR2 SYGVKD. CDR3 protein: CAISLELAGGRANVLTF. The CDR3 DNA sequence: TGTGCCATCAGTCTAGAACTAGCGGGGGGAAGGGCCAACGTCCTGACTTTC.

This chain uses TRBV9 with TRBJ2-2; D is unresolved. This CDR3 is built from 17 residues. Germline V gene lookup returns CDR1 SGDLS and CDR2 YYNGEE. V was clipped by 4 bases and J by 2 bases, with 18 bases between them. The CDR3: CASSPRGRQVNTGELFF. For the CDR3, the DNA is TGTGCCAGCAGCCCCCGTGGCAGACAAGTTAACACCGGGGAGCTGTTTTTT.

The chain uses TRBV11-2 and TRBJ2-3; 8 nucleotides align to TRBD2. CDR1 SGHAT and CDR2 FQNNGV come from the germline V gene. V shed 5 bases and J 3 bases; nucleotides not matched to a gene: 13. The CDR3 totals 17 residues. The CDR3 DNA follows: TGTGCCAGCAGCCCAACCGTTAGCGGGGCAAGGACAGATACGCAGTATTTT. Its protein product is CASSPTVSGARTDTQYF.